One and the same sample provided the 24 T cell receptor beta chains below, sequenced in a study of shared clonotypes between healthy human individuals. Positive CCR7 selection of CD45RO-negative cells yielded the naive CD8 cells, and terminally differentiated effector memory CD45RA+ cells were excluded. Data came from immunoSEQ multiplex PCR; TCRdb stores just in-frame clones and leaves some out. This table holds about 2 million clones, roughly 95% found once. Material for sequencing was naive CD8+ T cells sorted from blood. The receptors stem from a man between 18 and 29 years old in good health.

This chain uses TRBV28 with TRBJ2-5; D perhaps matches TRBD1 (7 bases). This CDR3 region has 16 residues. From germline, CDR1 is MDHEN and CDR2 SYDVKM. V lost 2 bases to trimming and J lost 2 bases, with 15 bases between them. CDR3 nucleotide sequence: TGTGCCAGCAGTTTACCAGGGGGGCCGGTTCAAGAGACCCAGTACTTC. This translates into CASSLPGGPVQETQYF.

The CDR3 DNA follows: TGTGCCAGTAGTATAGGAACAGGGAGTGGATACGAGCAGTACTTC. It specifies CASSIGTGSGYEQYF. This chain uses TRBV19 with TRBJ2-7; a possible D gene is TRBD1 (6 bases). V gave up 1 base and J gave up 4 bases, with 14 bases separating them. This CDR3 region has 15 residues. CDR1 is LNHDA, CDR2 SQIVND, per germline (reference sequence). Full variable domain (missing parts from reference TRBV19 and TRBJ2-7): DGGITQSPKYLFRKEGQNVTLSCEQNLNHDAMYWYRQDPGQGLRLIYYSQIVNDFQKGDIAEGYSVSREKKESFPLTVTSAQKNPTAFYLCASSIGTGSGYEQYFGPGTRLTVT.

The rearrangement uses TRBV28 and TRBJ1-6; a weak D match, TRBD1 (6 bases). Trimming stripped 0 bases from V and 10 bases from J, with 13 bases between. CDR3 length: 15 residues. The germline V gene has CDR1 MDHEN and CDR2 SYDVKM. In nucleotides, the CDR3 is TGTGCCAGCAGTTTATGGGGAGGGGGATACTCACCCCTCCACTTT. Translating gives CASSLWGGGYSPLHF.

The rearrangement joins TRBV7-9 to TRBJ2-2; the D is unclear. Germline CDR1 is SEHNR and CDR2 is FQNEAQ (reference sequence). V was trimmed by 7 bases and J by 0 bases, leaving 15 bases between them. The CDR3 contains 16 residues. CDR3: CASITPWLANTGELFF. Here the CDR3 DNA reads TGTGCCAGCATCACGCCGTGGTTGGCGAACACCGGGGAGCTGTTTTTT.

Of note for this clone: The same CDR3 is also encoded by other DNA sequences in this sample. The chain combines TRBV11-3 with TRBJ2-7; no firm D call. V lost 0 bases, J lost 3 bases, and 6 bases lay in between. Looked up from germline, CDR1 is SGHNT and CDR2 is YENEEA. The CDR3 is made up of 13 amino acids. This CDR3 reads CASSLDRDYEQYF. CDR3 sequence (DNA): TGTGCCAGCAGCTTAGATAGAGACTACGAGCAGTACTTC.

Notes on this clone: The sample carries other DNA sequences with the same CDR3. Here the CDR3 DNA reads TGTGCCAGCAGCGTATCGGCTGCAACTAATGAAAAACTGTTTTTT. Encoded protein: CASSVSAATNEKLFF. The chain has TRBV9 and TRBJ1-4; no reliable D call. The CDR3 loop spans 15 amino acids. CDR1 and CDR2 from the germline V gene are SGDLS and YYNGEE. V shed 1 base and J shed 0 bases, with 7 bases lying between them.

The chain is built from TRBV4-3 and TRBJ2-1; perhaps TRBD2 as D (6 bases). CDR3 size: 14 residues. Trimming took 2 bases from V and 8 from J, leaving 13 bases between them. Per germline, CDR1 LGHNA and CDR2 YSLEER. The CDR3 loop reads CASSQRTSNDEQFF. In DNA, the CDR3 is TGCGCCAGCAGCCAACGAACTAGCAACGATGAGCAGTTCTTC.

This chain connects TRBV7-9 to TRBJ2-1; D possibly corresponds to TRBD1 (5 bases). Germline V lookup: CDR1 SEHNR, CDR2 FQNEAQ (reference sequence). The CDR3 covers 16 residues. The V end was cut by 5 bases, the J end by 2 bases, with 16 bases between. The DNA of the CDR3 is TGTGCCAGCAGCCCAGCCGGATGGGGCCCCTACAATGAGCAGTTCTTC. Translation gives CASSPAGWGPYNEQFF.

This clone was recorded only once. The chain carries TRBV6-5 and TRBJ1-4, with D hard to call. V was pared by 0 bases and J by 8 bases, with 16 bases between. The germline CDR1 and CDR2 sequences are MNHEY and SVGAGI. This CDR3 comprises 16 residues. CDR3 sequence reads: CASSYSQRLGREKLFF. In DNA, the CDR3 is TGTGCCAGCAGTTACTCGCAGCGACTTGGTCGAGAAAAACTGTTTTTT.

CDR3 protein: CASGSWTTGGENNEQFF. CDR3 DNA sequence: TGTGCTAGTGGTTCATGGACTACAGGGGGCGAAAACAATGAGCAGTTCTTC. This chain uses TRBV12-5 with TRBJ2-1, with 9 bases matching TRBD1. CDR1 is LGHNT, CDR2 FRNRAP, per germline. There are 17 residues in the CDR3. V lost 4 bases and J lost 5; bases outside the gene matches: 12.

V and J are TRBV6-5 and TRBJ2-7; weak D call: TRBD1 (5 bases). The length of the CDR3 is 14 residues. Germline V CDR1 and CDR2: MNHEY, SVGAGI. Trimming took off 4 bases at V and 3 bases at J, with 13 bases between the two ends. CDR3 coding DNA: TGTGCCAGCAGTTTCGAGATAAGGGGCTACGAGCAGTACTTC. As protein: CASSFEIRGYEQYF.

CDR3 in amino acids: CASSYLRDTGELFF. The CDR3, as DNA: TGTGCCAGCAGTTACCTCCGGGACACCGGGGAGCTGTTTTTT. The rearrangement links TRBV6-5 to TRBJ2-2; D gene unclear. Looked up from germline, CDR1 is MNHEY and CDR2 is SVGAGI. The CDR3 covers 14 residues. V lost 2 bases, J lost 3 bases, and 7 bases lay in between.

V is TRBV2 and J is TRBJ2-7; maybe TRBD2 (5 bases). Trimming stripped 7 bases from V and 2 bases from J, with 18 bases between. This CDR3 region has 15 residues. CDR1 SNHLY and CDR2 FYNNEI come from the germline V gene. CDR3 bases: TGTGCCAGCACCCCCCCTGAGGGCCCTCCCTACGAGCAGTACTTC. Protein sequence: CASTPPEGPPYEQYF.

V gene TRBV5-5 combines with J gene TRBJ1-2; the D gene is possibly TRBD1 (5 bases). The CDR3 is 19 residues long. V shed 4 bases and J shed 2 bases, with 27 bases lying between them. Per germline, CDR1 SGHKS and CDR2 YYEKEE (reference sequence). This CDR3 reads CASSLGNWDLIQKNYGYTF. DNA for the CDR3: TGTGCCAGCAGCCTTGGGAACTGGGACTTGATTCAAAAAAACTATGGCTACACCTTC.

This clone has a single count. The chain employs TRBV2 and TRBJ1-6; D remains unclear. CDR3 size: 14 residues. The ends were cut back, 2 bases at V and 9 bases at J, with 11 bases in the middle. In germline, CDR1 is SNHLY, CDR2 FYNNEI. The CDR3 protein is CASSEHRVGSPLHF. The CDR3 DNA follows: TGTGCCAGCAGTGAACACCGCGTCGGTTCACCCCTCCACTTT.

The rearrangement uses TRBV5-5 and TRBJ2-7, with 8 positions matching TRBD1. This CDR3 contains 16 residues. CDR1 is SGHKS, CDR2 YYEKEE, per germline (reference sequence). The V and J ends lost 5 bases and 3 bases, in that order; junction bases with no gene match: 13. This CDR3 reads CASRQGTGHQFYEQYF. The DNA for the CDR3 is TGTGCCAGCAGACAAGGGACAGGCCACCAGTTCTACGAGCAGTACTTC.

As regards this clone: Other DNA sequences of this sample code for an identical CDR3. CDR3 nucleotides: TGCGCCAGCAGCTTGGGGCAGGGGGCCGACGAGCAGTACTTC. Its protein is CASSLGQGADEQYF. The J gene is TRBJ2-7, the V gene TRBV5-1; the match to TRBD1 covers 8 bases. The germline V gene has CDR1 SGHRS and CDR2 YFSETQ. There are 14 residues in the CDR3. The V segment lost 0 bases and the J segment 5 bases; nucleotides outside the gene matches: 4.

J is TRBJ1-3 and V is TRBV5-4; no definite D call. The CDR3 spans 15 residues. Germline loops: CDR1 SGHNT, CDR2 YYREEE (reference sequence). The V and J ends lost 1 base and 0 bases respectively, with 8 bases between them. The DNA for the CDR3 is TGTGCCAGCAGCTTGTGGGGATCCTCTGGAAACACCATATATTTT. Its translation: CASSLWGSSGNTIYF.

The V and J genes are TRBV7-8 and TRBJ1-5, with D unresolved. This CDR3 comprises 15 residues. CDR1 SGHVS and CDR2 FQNEAQ come from the germline V gene. The V and J ends lost 1 base and 6 bases respectively, with 13 bases between them. The CDR3 bases are TGTGCCAGCAGCTTAGGTTCGACATACACTCAGCCCCAGCATTTT. It codes for CASSLGSTYTQPQHF. Together with reference TRBV7-8 and TRBJ1-5, the CDR3 gives the full variable domain: GAGVSQSPRYKVAKRGQDVALRCDPISGHVSLFWYQQALGQGPEFLTYFQNEAQLDKSGLPSDRFFAERPEGSVSTLKIQRTQQEDSAVYLCASSLGSTYTQPQHFGDGTRLSIL.

The chain has TRBV6-5 and TRBJ2-2, with D tentatively TRBD2 (6 bases). Looked up from germline, CDR1 is MNHEY and CDR2 is SVGAGI. The ends were cut back, 5 bases at V and 0 bases at J, with 10 bases in the middle. This CDR3 spans 15 amino acids. CDR3 coding DNA: TGTGCCAGCAGTCGGGACTCTCCGAACACCGGGGAGCTGTTTTTT. This sequence encodes CASSRDSPNTGELFF.

V is TRBV13 and J is TRBJ1-1, with 12 bases aligning to TRBD1. This CDR3 spans 15 amino acids. V shed 6 bases and J 5 bases; nucleotides not matched to a gene: 7. Per germline, CDR1 PRHDT and CDR2 FYEKMQ (reference sequence). The CDR3 here is CASRGTGGPSTEAFF. The CDR3 DNA reads as TGTGCCAGCAGGGGGACAGGGGGCCCGAGTACTGAAGCTTTCTTT.

On this clone: Other DNA sequences of this sample code for an identical CDR3. V and J are TRBV6-1 and TRBJ2-1; D gene unclear. The length of the CDR3 is 14 residues. Germline assignment: CDR1 MNHNS and CDR2 SASEGT. With 4 bases removed from V and 1 base from J, the gap between germline ends came to 8 bases. CDR3 in amino acids: CASSVSGSYNEQFF. The DNA for the CDR3 is TGTGCCAGCAGTGTATCCGGGTCCTACAATGAGCAGTTCTTC.

This clone was counted once. This rearrangement joins TRBV10-1 to TRBJ2-1; D unclear. The ends were cut back, 2 bases at V and 7 bases at J, with 12 bases in the middle. CDR3 size: 14 residues. Looked up from germline, CDR1 is WNHNN and CDR2 is SYGVQD (reference sequence). The CDR3 protein is CASSEAPRTNEQFF. The CDR3 DNA sequence: TGCGCCAGCAGTGAGGCACCTAGGACGAATGAGCAGTTCTTC.

This rearrangement joins TRBV28 to TRBJ2-5; 8 bases are a match to TRBD2. The CDR3 totals 18 residues. V gave up 3 bases and J gave up 2 bases; unmatched junction bases: 14. CDR1 is MDHEN, CDR2 SYDVKM, per germline. The CDR3 loop is CASSFGVPERGIQETQYF. CDR3 coding DNA: TGTGCCAGCAGTTTTGGGGTCCCAGAGCGGGGGATTCAAGAGACCCAGTACTTC. Full variable domain (rest looked up from reference TRBV28 and TRBJ2-5): DVKVTQSSRYLVKRTGEKVFLECVQDMDHENMFWYRQDPGLGLRLIYFSYDVKMKEKGDIPEGYSVSREKKERFSLILESASTNQTSMYLCASSFGVPERGIQETQYFGPGTRLLVL.